This is a list of T cell receptor beta chains from one sample in a study of blood T cell repertoires in COVID-19. Some clones are missing from TCRdb's copy, which holds only in-frame ones; the method was immunoSEQ multiplex PCR. The table records hundreds of thousands of clones, 70% to 90% of them present only once. The sample was peripheral blood. The receptors were sampled from a man aged 18 to 29 with active or convalescent COVID-19. Both conserved end residues are part of each CDR3. The D gene is left open where the match is weak. Clone size appears in some rows only: once, few, many, or a class for an expanded clone.

clone_size j_call d_call v_call cdr3_aa cdr3_nt
once TRBJ2-1 NA TRBV28 CASSLWSDEQFF TGTGCCAGCAGTTTATGGTCCGATGAGCAGTTCTTC
NA TRBJ1-5 NA TRBV7-8 CASSPSNQPQHF TGTGCCAGCAGCCCATCCAATCAGCCCCAGCATTTT
NA TRBJ1-5 NA TRBV27 CASSLTGINQPQHF TGTGCCAGCAGTTTAACAGGGATCAATCAGCCCCAGCATTTT
NA TRBJ2-6 NA TRBV27 CASSLGFGANVLTF TGTGCCAGCAGTTTGGGCTTTGGGGCCAACGTCCTGACTTTC
NA TRBJ2-5 TRBD1 TRBV5-1 CASSPDRIQETQYF TGCGCCAGCAGCCCGGACAGGATACAAGAGACCCAGTACTTC
NA TRBJ2-3 TRBD2 TRBV5-1 CASSSRLAGDGTDTQYF TGCGCCAGCAGCTCCCGACTAGCGGGAGATGGCACAGATACGCAGTATTTT
NA TRBJ1-6 NA TRBV7-2 CASSLGGEVGTPLHF TGTGCCAGCAGCTTAGGGGGGGAGGTGGGAACACCCCTCCACTTT
NA TRBJ1-1 NA TRBV6-2/TRBV6-3 CASSYSRQAGTEAFF TGTGCCAGCAGTTACTCCCGACAGGCGGGCACTGAAGCTTTCTTT
once TRBJ1-1 NA TRBV7-6 CASSLTGLSTEAFF TGTGCCAGCAGCTTAACAGGGTTAAGCACTGAAGCTTTCTTT
NA TRBJ1-1 NA TRBV11-2 CASSLRTASEAFF TGTGCCAGCAGCCTCAGGACAGCCAGTGAAGCTTTCTTT
NA TRBJ2-7 NA TRBV11-2 CASSLTTNRLSF TGTGCCAGCAGCTTAACTACGAATCGGTTGTCCTTC
NA TRBJ2-3 TRBD2 TRBV28 CASRGGTSGRADTQYF TGTGCCAGCCGGGGAGGGACTAGCGGGAGGGCCGATACGCAGTATTTT
NA TRBJ2-5 NA TRBV9 CASSVEGVPYQETQYF TGTGCCAGCAGCGTAGAAGGGGTGCCCTACCAAGAGACCCAGTACTTC
NA TRBJ2-7 TRBD2 TRBV7-2 CASSPSSGMSSYEQYF TGTGCCAGCAGCCCCTCTAGCGGGATGAGCTCCTACGAGCAGTACTTC
NA TRBJ1-1 NA TRBV21-1 CASSKRRRQMNTEAFF TGTGCCAGCAGCAAAAGGAGACGTCAGATGAACACTGAAGCTTTCTTT
NA TRBJ1-6 TRBD1 TRBV5-1 CASSGGTGYNSPLHF TGCGCCAGCAGCGGGGGGACAGGTTATAATTCACCCCTCCACTTT
NA TRBJ2-2 TRBD2 TRBV6-1 CASSEAVAGGSGELFF TGTGCCAGCAGTGAAGCGGTAGCGGGAGGGTCCGGGGAGCTGTTTTTT
NA TRBJ1-5 NA TRBV10-3 CAISGSTDQPQHF TGTGCCATCAGTGGAAGTACAGATCAGCCCCAGCATTTT
NA TRBJ2-1 TRBD1 TRBV4-1 CASSHRQGYYNEQFF TGCGCCAGCAGCCACAGACAGGGATACTACAATGAGCAGTTCTTC
NA TRBJ2-7 TRBD2 TRBV27 CASRSHGTSGYYEQYF TGTGCCAGCAGATCCCACGGGACTAGCGGATATTACGAGCAGTACTTC
NA TRBJ2-1 TRBD2 TRBV27 CASSSGTRVGNEQFF TGTGCCAGCAGCTCCGGGACTAGGGTGGGCAATGAGCAGTTCTTC
NA TRBJ1-2 TRBD1 TRBV10-3 CAITGPDRGDYGYTF TGTGCCATCACCGGCCCGGACAGGGGGGACTATGGCTACACCTTC
few TRBJ2-1 NA TRBV27 CASSFGDKLFF TGTGCCAGCAGTTTCGGGGACAAGCTGTTCTTC
NA TRBJ2-7 TRBD1 TRBV7-2 CASSPNGRGYEQYF TGTGCCAGCAGTCCTAACGGCAGGGGGTACGAGCAGTACTTC
NA TRBJ1-1 NA TRBV7-2 CASKDSWTEAFF TGTGCCAGCAAAGACTCGTGGACAGAAGCTTTCTTT
NA TRBJ1-2 TRBD1 TRBV5-8 CASSLGGQGVYGYTF TGTGCCAGCAGCTTGGGTGGACAGGGGGTCTATGGCTACACCTTC
few TRBJ2-1 TRBD2 TRBV3-1/TRBV3-2 CASSPVSGGAGEQFF TGTGCCAGCAGCCCTGTTAGCGGGGGGGCTGGTGAGCAGTTCTTC
NA TRBJ1-5 TRBD1 TRBV6-6 CASSRLQDRARGGNQPQHF TGTGCCAGCAGCCGACTACAAGACAGGGCACGGGGCGGCAATCAGCCCCAGCATTTT
NA TRBJ1-1 NA TRBV18 CASSPPRAGVNTEAFF TGTGCCAGCTCACCCCCCAGGGCAGGGGTGAACACTGAAGCTTTCTTT
NA TRBJ2-2 NA TRBV7-2 CASSSSVGNTGELFF TGTGCCAGCAGCTCATCAGTTGGGAACACCGGGGAGCTGTTTTTT
NA TRBJ2-5 TRBD2 TRBV4-3 CASSQDVEGTSGTEQETQYF TGCGCCAGCAGCCAAGATGTGGAGGGGACTAGCGGGACCGAACAAGAGACCCAGTACTTC
NA TRBJ2-1 NA TRBV9 CASSVGVGEQFF TGTGCCAGCAGCGTAGGTGTCGGTGAGCAGTTCTTC
NA TRBJ2-1 TRBD2 TRBV28 CASGLWASGRDEQFF TGTGCCAGCGGTCTGTGGGCTAGCGGGAGGGATGAGCAGTTCTTC
NA TRBJ1-2 NA TRBV5-4 CASSLDRSGYTF TGTGCCAGCAGCTTGGATCGGAGTGGCTACACCTTC
once TRBJ1-1 NA TRBV30 CAWSVGGDTEAFF TGTGCCTGGAGTGTAGGGGGGGACACTGAAGCTTTCTTT
NA TRBJ1-4 NA TRBV2 CASSEGGIGKLFF TGTGCCAGCAGTGAGGGAGGGATAGGAAAACTGTTTTTT
NA TRBJ1-2 TRBD1 TRBV19 CASSVTGTGALDGYTF TGTGCCAGTAGTGTAACCGGGACAGGGGCTCTTGATGGCTACACCTTC
NA TRBJ2-7 NA TRBV4-1 CASSQYPPGGPAREQYF TGCGCCAGCAGCCAATACCCGCCGGGGGGCCCTGCTCGGGAGCAGTACTTC
NA TRBJ2-1 TRBD2 TRBV24-1 CATSVSQGLAVYNEQFF TGTGCCACCAGTGTTTCCCAGGGACTAGCGGTTTACAATGAGCAGTTCTTC
NA TRBJ1-1 NA TRBV5-1 CASSLVAGESGEAFF TGCGCCAGCAGCTTGGTCGCCGGGGAATCGGGTGAAGCTTTCTTT
NA TRBJ2-1 NA TRBV6-4 CASSDSVKQGVRSYNEQFF TGTGCCAGCAGTGACTCGGTGAAACAGGGCGTACGATCCTACAATGAGCAGTTCTTC